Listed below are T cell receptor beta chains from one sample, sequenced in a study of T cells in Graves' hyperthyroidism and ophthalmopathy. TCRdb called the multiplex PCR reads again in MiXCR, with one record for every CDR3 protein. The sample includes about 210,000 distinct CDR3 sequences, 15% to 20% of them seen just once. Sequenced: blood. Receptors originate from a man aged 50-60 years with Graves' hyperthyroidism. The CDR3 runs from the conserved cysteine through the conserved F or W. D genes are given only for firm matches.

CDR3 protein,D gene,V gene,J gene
CASIEDRGRFNQPQHF,TRBD1,TRBV19,TRBJ1-5
CAISESSGSAGELFF,TRBD2,TRBV10-3,TRBJ2-2
CASSLAGQGWREQYF,TRBD1,TRBV28,TRBJ2-7
CATSRISWGGNQPQHF,NA,TRBV15,TRBJ1-5
CASSLPQGETQYF,NA,TRBV5-1,TRBJ2-5
CARSAASSYNEQFF,NA,TRBV30,TRBJ2-1
CAISVGPEVATSAKFYEQYF,TRBD2,TRBV10-3,TRBJ2-7
CSASGDPSGANVLTF,NA,TRBV20-1,TRBJ2-6
CASSLSGQFYNEQFF,TRBD1,TRBV28,TRBJ2-1
CASSLSGRYGEQYF,TRBD2,TRBV7-2,TRBJ2-7
CASSFEGTGNSPLHF,NA,TRBV7-8,TRBJ1-6
CASSPGTGGTGELFF,TRBD1,TRBV12-3/TRBV12-4,TRBJ2-2
CASSLGQGAGEKLFF,TRBD1,TRBV18,TRBJ1-4
CASRSQAGRSGNTIYF,NA,TRBV28,TRBJ1-3
CSARSPDTEAFF,NA,TRBV20-1,TRBJ1-1
CASSLLAGERNEQFF,TRBD2,TRBV11-3,TRBJ2-1
CATLAGGPSYEQYF,TRBD2,TRBV28,TRBJ2-7
CASSYRPGRAGPQHF,NA,TRBV6-2/TRBV6-3,TRBJ1-5
CASSGNGGADTQYF,NA,TRBV27,TRBJ2-3
CAWSVYQDVNEKLFF,NA,TRBV30,TRBJ1-4
CASSPGPGRGTEAFF,NA,TRBV19,TRBJ1-1
CAWERDEKLFF,NA,TRBV30,TRBJ1-4
CASSLMSGGTNIQYF,TRBD2,TRBV7-2,TRBJ2-4
CASSLSSGRSSETQYF,TRBD2,TRBV11-2,TRBJ2-5
CASSSTGLLFSNQPQHF,TRBD1,TRBV7-2,TRBJ1-5
CASSSARWWESRKTQYF,NA,TRBV7-9,TRBJ2-5
CASSLSGTSGTGDYEQYF,TRBD1,TRBV11-1,TRBJ2-7
CASSLGQGGYNEQFF,NA,TRBV5-6,TRBJ2-1
CSARQKRATNTDTQYF,NA,TRBV20-1,TRBJ2-3
CASSQVVVRGREQYF,TRBD1,TRBV4-1,TRBJ2-7
CSALGENEQFF,NA,TRBV29-1,TRBJ2-1
CASSLPSGSLDEQFF,TRBD2,TRBV11-2,TRBJ2-1
CSAGEETQYF,NA,TRBV20-1,TRBJ2-5
CASSVQGRGQPQHF,NA,TRBV2,TRBJ1-5
CASSLSQRDQPQHF,NA,TRBV5-5,TRBJ1-5
CASIMGQAADEQFF,TRBD1,TRBV12-3/TRBV12-4,TRBJ2-1
CASSLTGRASGELFF,NA,TRBV11-2,TRBJ2-2
CASTGRQGNEQFF,NA,TRBV7-8,TRBJ2-1
CASSFGGSQPQHF,NA,TRBV5-1,TRBJ1-5
CASRGQGYPNYGYTF,TRBD1,TRBV28,TRBJ1-2
CASSYSNRNEQFF,NA,TRBV11-2,TRBJ2-1
CASSIRQGKDEKLFF,TRBD1,TRBV12-3/TRBV12-4,TRBJ1-4
CASSQGWSSDEQYF,NA,TRBV6-1,TRBJ2-7
CSAKAPQRVETQYF,NA,TRBV20-1,TRBJ2-5
CASSWLGGNEQFF,NA,TRBV2,TRBJ2-1
CASSIMRQGAGELFF,TRBD1,TRBV28,TRBJ2-2
CSGRRDREEKTQYF,TRBD1,TRBV20-1,TRBJ2-5
CASSYLGEQFF,NA,TRBV6-1,TRBJ2-1
CASSPRDSRGTQYF,TRBD1,TRBV7-9,TRBJ2-5
CAWSGDTFYEQYF,NA,TRBV30,TRBJ2-7
CSARDLRGAEETQYF,NA,TRBV20-1,TRBJ2-5
CASSFTASPYIGGTYEQYF,NA,TRBV6-2/TRBV6-3,TRBJ2-7
CSARVQTANYEQYF,NA,TRBV20-1,TRBJ2-7